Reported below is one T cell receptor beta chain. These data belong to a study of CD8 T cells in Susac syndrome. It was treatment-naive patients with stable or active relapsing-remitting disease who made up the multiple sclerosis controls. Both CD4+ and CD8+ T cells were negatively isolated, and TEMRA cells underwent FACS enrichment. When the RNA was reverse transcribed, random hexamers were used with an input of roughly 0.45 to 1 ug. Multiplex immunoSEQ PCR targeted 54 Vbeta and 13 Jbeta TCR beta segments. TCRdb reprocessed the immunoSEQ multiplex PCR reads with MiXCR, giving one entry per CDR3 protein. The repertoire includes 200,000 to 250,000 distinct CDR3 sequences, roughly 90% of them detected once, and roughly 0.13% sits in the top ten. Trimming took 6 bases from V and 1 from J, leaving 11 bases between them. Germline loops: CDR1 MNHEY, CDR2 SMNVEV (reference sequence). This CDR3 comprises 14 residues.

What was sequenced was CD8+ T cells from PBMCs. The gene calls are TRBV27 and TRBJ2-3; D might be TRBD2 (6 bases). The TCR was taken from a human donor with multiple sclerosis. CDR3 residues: CASRTGVGTDTQYF. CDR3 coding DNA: TGTGCCAGCAGGACGGGGGTGGGCACAGATACGCAGTATTTT.